The text below deals with one T cell receptor beta chain. Donation came from healthy HIV-negative adults that had no recent acute infections or vaccinations. This entry is derived from a study of shared clonotypes between healthy human individuals. Trimming removed 1 base at V and 8 bases at J, with 14 bases between. There are 14 residues in the CDR3. CDR1 is LNHDA, CDR2 SQIVND, per germline (reference sequence). This table comes from immunoSEQ multiplex PCR, and its TCRdb copy is limited to in-frame clones, with some not included. Here the sample spans some 2 million clones, around 95% being singletons.

The V and J genes are TRBV19 and TRBJ1-2; D is uncertain. The sample was naive CD4+ T cells sorted from blood. Subset in this sample: CD45RA+ positively selected. The receptor was derived from a man between 18 and 35 years old in good health. CDR3 nucleotide sequence: TGTGCCAGTAGTATAGCTGTTGGGCAAAGCGGCTACACCTTC. It translates to CASSIAVGQSGYTF.